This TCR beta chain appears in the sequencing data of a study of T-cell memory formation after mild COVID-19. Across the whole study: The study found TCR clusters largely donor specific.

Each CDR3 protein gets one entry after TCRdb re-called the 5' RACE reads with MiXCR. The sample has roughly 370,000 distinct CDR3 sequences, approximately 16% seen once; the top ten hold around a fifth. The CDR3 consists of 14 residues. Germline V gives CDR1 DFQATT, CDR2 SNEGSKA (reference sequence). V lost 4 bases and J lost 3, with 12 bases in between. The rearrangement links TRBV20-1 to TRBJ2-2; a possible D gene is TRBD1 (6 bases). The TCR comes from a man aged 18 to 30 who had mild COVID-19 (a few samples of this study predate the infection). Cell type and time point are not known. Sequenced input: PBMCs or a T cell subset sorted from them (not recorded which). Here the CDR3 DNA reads TGCAGTGCTACCACAGGGCTTCACACCGGGGAGCTGTTTTTT. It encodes CSATTGLHTGELFF.